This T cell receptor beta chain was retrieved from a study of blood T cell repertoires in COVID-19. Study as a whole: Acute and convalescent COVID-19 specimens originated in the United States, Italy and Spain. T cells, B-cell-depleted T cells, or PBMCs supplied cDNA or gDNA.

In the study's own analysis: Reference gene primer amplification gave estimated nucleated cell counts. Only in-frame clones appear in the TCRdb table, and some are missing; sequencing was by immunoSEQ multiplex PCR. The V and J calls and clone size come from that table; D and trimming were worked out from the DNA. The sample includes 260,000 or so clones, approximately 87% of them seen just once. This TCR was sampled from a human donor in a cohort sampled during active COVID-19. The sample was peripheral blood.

DNA for the CDR3: TGCGCCAGCAGTGATTTTCGGACAGCCTACGAGCAGTACTTC. Its translation: CASSDFRTAYEQYF. This sequence joins TRBV10-2 and TRBJ2-7; possibly TRBD1 for D (6 bases). Germline values: CDR1 WSHSY, CDR2 SAAADI. This CDR3 comprises 14 residues. Trimming cost V 3 bases and J 2 bases, with 11 bases left between them.